This entry features one T cell receptor (beta chain) sequence. Its antigen remains unknown. The sample is drawn from a study of T cells after yellow fever vaccination. Study conclusions and caveats: Most clones from primary vaccination were detected again post-booster (around 95% CD4, 88% CD8).

Production of TCR cDNA was by 5'RACE template switching, which also added a universal primer site and UMIs. Each CDR3 protein is one row after TCRdb ran MiXCR on the 5' RACE reads. The table shows 150,000 or so distinct CDR3 sequences, with 7% to 10% occurring only once. CDR1 SEHNR and CDR2 FQNEAQ come from the germline V gene (reference sequence). This CDR3 contains 16 residues. V was clipped by 5 bases and J by 5 bases; unmatched bases: 10. This clonotype was sampled from a man younger than 35 who received the YFV17D yellow fever vaccine. The sequences come from CD8+ T cells sorted from PBMCs, collected 45 days after the yellow fever booster vaccination. The chain combines TRBV7-9 with TRBJ2-1; 9 bases map to TRBD2. CDR3 in DNA: TGTGCCAGCAGCGTCCTGGGCGGCGGGGGGGACAATGAGCAGTTCTTC. It codes for CASSVLGGGGDNEQFF.